Below, 2 T cell receptor beta chains from the same sample are listed, as sequenced in a study of CD8+ T cells in alopecia areata. Extracted from the samples, RNA was reverse transcribed into cDNA to serve as the sequencing template. The table came from immunoSEQ multiplex PCR; TCRdb's copy has only in-frame clones and leaves some out. In the table there are around 150,000 clones, around two thirds of which are singletons. The sample was CD8+ T cells sorted from blood. These receptors were taken from a human donor in good health.

This clone showed up just a few times. The chain links TRBV29-1 to TRBJ2-4, with 7 bases fitting TRBD2. After removal of 3 bases from V and 6 bases from J, the junction contained 5 bases not matched to a gene. Germline lookup yields CDR1 SQVTM and CDR2 ANQGSEA. The CDR3 contains 13 residues. The CDR3 sequence is CSVEGGTTNIQYF. For the CDR3, the DNA is TGCAGCGTTGAGGGGGGGACGACAAACATTCAGTACTTC.

The chain joins TRBV29-1 to TRBJ1-1; 9 nucleotides agree with TRBD1. Germline V gene lookup returns CDR1 SQVTM and CDR2 ANQGSEA. Germline trimming cut 4 bases from V and 11 bases from J; bases unmatched to any gene: 8. CDR3 length equals 12 residues. DNA of the CDR3: TGCAGCGTTGCACAGGGGGCAGAGAATGCTTTCTTT. It encodes CSVAQGAENAFF.